Shown below are 27 T cell receptor beta chains from a single sample sequenced in a study of cytomegalovirus exposure and HLA in healthy donors. Vbeta (60) and Jbeta (13) primers were used in the PCR. Libraries were prepared by immunoSEQ multiplex PCR; TCRdb keeps only in-frame clonotypes and omits some of them. The sample yields about 150,000 clones, 80% seen once. Sequencing was performed on PBMCs. The receptor source for this set is a woman aged 40 to 50 in good health and CMV-seropositive.

This clone has more than one count but fewer than ten. The chain couples TRBV5-1 to TRBJ2-1; no clear D. The V and J ends lost 0 bases and 8 bases respectively, with 12 bases between them. CDR3 size: 14 residues. Germline-derived CDR1 and CDR2 are SGHRS and YFSETQ. CDR3 coding DNA: TGCGCCAGCAGCTTGGCCCCAAGCGATTATGAGCAGTTCTTC. This sequence encodes CASSLAPSDYEQFF.

The chain has TRBV7-2 and TRBJ2-1; 8 bases align to TRBD2. The germline gives CDR1 SGHTA, CDR2 FQGNSA. V lost 5 bases and J lost 9; bases outside the gene matches: 15. The length of the CDR3 is 16 residues. The CDR3 region is CASSGRTSLTTAEQFF. The CDR3 DNA sequence: TGTGCCAGCAGCGGAAGGACTAGCCTTACGACCGCTGAGCAGTTCTTC.

The chain employs TRBV6-5 and TRBJ2-7; the match to TRBD1 covers 8 bases. The trim removed 2 bases at V and 3 bases at J, leaving 3 bases unmatched. Germline V lookup: CDR1 MNHEY, CDR2 SVGAGI. CDR3 size: 14 residues. CDR3 coding DNA: TGTGCCAGCAGTTACACAGGGGGTCTCTACGAGCAGTACTTC. Amino acids: CASSYTGGLYEQYF.

The count of this clone is one. The chain employs TRBV19 and TRBJ1-4; D call uncertain. The CDR3 loop spans 14 amino acids. Trimming took off 6 bases at V and 8 bases at J, with 16 bases between the two ends. Germline V gene lookup returns CDR1 LNHDA and CDR2 SQIVND (reference sequence). CDR3 residues: CASSPRRAGEKLFF. As DNA, the CDR3 is TGTGCCAGTAGCCCCCGCCGGGCGGGAGAAAAACTGTTTTTT.

Turning to this clone: The sample holds other DNA sequences that translate to the same CDR3. The rearrangement joins TRBV5-1 to TRBJ2-5; 9 bases fit TRBD1. CDR1 SGHRS and CDR2 YFSETQ come from the germline V gene. The CDR3 loop spans 14 amino acids. J gave up 4 bases and V 4 bases, and 5 bases lay outside the gene matches. CDR3 sequence: CASSPTGGGETQYF. The CDR3 nucleotides read TGCGCCAGCAGCCCAACAGGGGGCGGAGAGACCCAGTACTTC.

The chain combines TRBV2 with TRBJ2-3, with D unresolved. Germline CDR1 SNHLY, CDR2 FYNNEI. There are 12 residues in the CDR3. V was cut by 6 bases and J by 4 bases, with 8 bases left in between. The CDR3 sequence: CASSLSPDTQYF. As DNA, the CDR3 is TGTGCCAGCAGCCTCTCCCCAGATACGCAGTATTTT. The variable domain in full, with the rest retrieved from reference TRBV2 and TRBJ2-3, is EPEVTQTPSHQVTQMGQEVILRCVPISNHLYFYWYRQILGQKVEFLVSFYNNEISEKSEIFDDQFSVERPDGSNFTLKIRSTKLEDSAMYFCASSLSPDTQYFGPGTRLTVL.

The rearrangement uses TRBV29-1 and TRBJ2-1; TRBD2 matches at 11 bases. This CDR3 has 15 residues. Trimming removed 4 bases from V and 4 bases from J; junction bases left unmatched: 6. Germline V gene lookup returns CDR1 SQVTM and CDR2 ANQGSEA. CDR3: CSVVLAGGIYNEQFF. The CDR3 DNA sequence: TGCAGCGTTGTCCTAGCGGGAGGTATATACAATGAGCAGTTCTTC.

This clone showed up just a few times. The chain joins TRBV18 to TRBJ2-5; tentative D call: TRBD2 (5 bases). CDR3 length equals 13 residues. Germline loops: CDR1 KGHSH, CDR2 LQKENI. V was cut by 3 bases and J by 5 bases, with 10 bases left in between. The CDR3 DNA reads as TGTGCCAGCTCACCGGGAGTAGGTGAGACCCAGTACTTC. This sequence encodes CASSPGVGETQYF.

The gene calls are TRBV6-5 and TRBJ2-1; maybe TRBD1 (5 bases). Germline V lookup: CDR1 MNHEY, CDR2 SVGAGI. This CDR3 has 12 amino acids. V gave up 5 bases and J gave up 10 bases, with 12 bases separating them. The chain's CDR3 is CASSHIRTEQFF. The CDR3 DNA reads TGTGCCAGCAGTCACATCAGGACAGAGCAGTTCTTC.

The chain has TRBV5-1 and TRBJ2-1, with TRBD1 matching over 8 bases. Looked up from germline, CDR1 is SGHRS and CDR2 is YFSETQ. With V trimmed by 1 base and J by 3 bases, 6 bases remained unmatched. This CDR3 region has 16 residues. The CDR3 spells CASSLKFGQGYNEQFF. The CDR3, as DNA: TGCGCCAGCAGCTTGAAATTTGGACAGGGCTACAATGAGCAGTTCTTC.

The V call is TRBV2, the J call TRBJ2-7; the match to TRBD1 covers 7 bases. The CDR3 loop spans 16 amino acids. CDR1 and CDR2 from the germline V gene are SNHLY and FYNNEI. J gave up 7 bases and V 6 bases, and 18 bases lay outside the gene matches. CDR3 residues: CASSDLKGAAGEEQYF. CDR3 DNA sequence: TGTGCCAGCAGCGACCTCAAGGGGGCCGCTGGGGAAGAGCAGTACTTC.

The V and J genes are TRBV19 and TRBJ1-4; 7 positions match TRBD1. Germline CDR1 and CDR2: LNHDA and SQIVND (reference sequence). CDR3 length equals 16 residues. The J segment lost 7 bases and the V segment lost 3 bases, leaving 11 bases of the junction unmatched. CDR3 in amino acids: CASSILQGTGAEKLFF. CDR3 coding DNA: TGTGCCAGTAGTATCCTACAGGGCACAGGGGCTGAAAAACTGTTTTTT.

V is TRBV7-2 and J is TRBJ2-7; 7 bases line up with TRBD2. From germline, CDR1 is SGHTA and CDR2 FQGNSA. The CDR3 has 12 amino acids. Losses at the gene ends were 2 bases for V and 12 bases for J; bases not matched to a gene: 7. The DNA of the CDR3 is TGTGCCAGCAGCTTACCTCGGACTAGTCTGTACTTC. It translates to CASSLPRTSLYF.

V and J are TRBV12-5 and TRBJ2-2; 16 nucleotides agree with TRBD2. The germline CDR1 and CDR2 sequences are LGHNT and FRNRAP. The CDR3 length is 22 residues. V gave up 5 bases and J gave up 7 bases; unmatched junction bases: 22. The CDR3 DNA follows: TGTGCTAGTGGTCTCCGGCACGGGAGCGGGACTAGCGGGAGGGCCTTAGGCGGGGAGCTGTTTTTT. Amino acid sequence: CASGLRHGSGTSGRALGGELFF.

This clone has only one observation. V usage is TRBV7-9 and J usage is TRBJ2-3; TRBD2 agrees at 7 bases. The germline CDR1 and CDR2 sequences are SEHNR and FQNEAQ (reference sequence). V lost 7 bases, J lost 0 bases, and 7 bases stayed unmatched. The CDR3 spans 15 residues. The CDR3 loop reads CASTSGLVSTDTQYF. The CDR3 nucleotides are TGTGCCAGCACCTCAGGACTAGTTAGCACAGATACGCAGTATTTT.

The chain uses TRBV5-4 and TRBJ2-1; 9 bases agree with TRBD2. The junction had 6 bases not matched to a gene; V was cut back by 0 bases and J by 2 bases. The CDR3 extends over 17 amino acids. Germline CDR1 SGHNT, CDR2 YYREEE (reference sequence). CDR3 nucleotides: TGTGCCAGCAGCTTGGGTCTAGCGGGAAGGGCCTACAATGAGCAGTTCTTC. Its protein product is CASSLGLAGRAYNEQFF.

The rearrangement uses TRBV7-3 and TRBJ2-7, with unresolved D. This CDR3 spans 15 amino acids. Trimming pared 0 bases from V and 2 bases from J, leaving 11 bases between. Germline V gene sequence: CDR1 SGHTA, CDR2 FQGTGA. The CDR3 DNA sequence: TGTGCCAGCAGCTTAACCCCACTGGTGACCTACGAGCAGTACTTC. It encodes CASSLTPLVTYEQYF.

V usage is TRBV14 and J usage is TRBJ2-6; D not resolved. CDR1 is SGHDN, CDR2 FVKESK, per germline. CDR3 length: 16 residues. Trimming shortened V by 6 bases and J by 0 bases, and 12 bases separated the two germline ends. CDR3 sequence (DNA): TGTGCCAGCAGTCCCTACGGGTTCTCTGGGGCCAACGTCCTGACTTTC. Its protein product is CASSPYGFSGANVLTF.

V and J are TRBV2 and TRBJ2-2, with 10 bases fitting TRBD2. V shed 8 bases, J shed 4 bases, and the junction held 7 bases outside the gene matches. This CDR3 has 15 amino acids. CDR1 SNHLY and CDR2 FYNNEI come from the germline V gene. The CDR3 is CASESGRAGTGELFF. CDR3 coding DNA: TGTGCCAGCGAAAGCGGGAGGGCGGGCACCGGGGAGCTGTTTTTT.

V usage is TRBV12-2 and J usage is TRBJ1-1; the table's D call, TRBD1, has no DNA check behind it. TRBV12-2 is tagged as a pseudogene. The CDR3 contains 17 residues. The CDR3 loop is CASRLAYQGAPRTEAFF. CDR3 coding DNA: TGTGCAAGTCGCTTAGCATATCAGGGGGCGCCGCGCACTGAAGCTTTCTTT.

The V and J genes are TRBV5-1 and TRBJ2-1, with 15 nucleotides matching TRBD2. The V segment lost 1 base and the J segment 7 bases; nucleotides outside the gene matches: 9. CDR3 length: 18 residues. The germline gives CDR1 SGHRS, CDR2 YFSETQ. This CDR3 reads CASSLSGLAGGSGNEQFF. CDR3 nucleotides: TGCGCCAGCAGCTTGTCGGGACTAGCGGGAGGCTCTGGGAATGAGCAGTTCTTC.

The rearrangement joins TRBV29-1 to TRBJ2-1, with 7 bases identical to TRBD2. Germline V lookup: CDR1 SQVTM, CDR2 ANQGSEA. CDR3 length: 17 amino acids. V gave up 2 bases and J gave up 3 bases; unmatched junction bases: 13. CDR3 sequence reads: CSVERLLAATDYNEQFF. CDR3 nucleotide sequence: TGCAGCGTTGAAAGGTTGCTAGCGGCCACGGACTACAATGAGCAGTTCTTC.

This sequence joins TRBV5-6 and TRBJ2-1; D may be TRBD1 (6 bases). V was pared by 4 bases and J by 8 bases, with 19 bases between. Per germline, CDR1 SGHDT and CDR2 YYEEEE. The CDR3 has 15 amino acids. The CDR3 is CASSQVGQGLYEQFF. The CDR3 DNA is TGTGCCAGCAGCCAAGTGGGCCAGGGGTTGTATGAGCAGTTCTTC.

V gene TRBV30 combines with J gene TRBJ1-2; TRBD1 might be the D (6 bases). The V end lost 0 bases, the J end lost 8 bases, and 16 bases lay between the germline ends. Germline CDR1 is GTSNPN and CDR2 is SVGIG (reference sequence). This CDR3 spans 14 amino acids. As DNA, the CDR3 is TGTGCCTGGAGTGTACATGGGGGCTTGAGGGGCTACACCTTC. Protein sequence: CAWSVHGGLRGYTF.

This sequence joins TRBV19 and TRBJ2-7, with a possible D match to TRBD1 (6 bases). V was trimmed by 8 bases and J by 7 bases, leaving 18 bases between them. The CDR3 spans 13 residues. Per germline, CDR1 LNHDA and CDR2 SQIVND (reference sequence). The CDR3: CASSTLPQGEQYF. The CDR3 nucleotides are TGTGCCAGTTCAACCCTACCCCAGGGGGAGCAGTACTTC.

V is TRBV5-4 and J is TRBJ1-2; 7 bases match TRBD1. The germline gives CDR1 SGHNT, CDR2 YYREEE (reference sequence). With 4 bases clipped from V and 6 bases from J, the junction kept 3 bases outside the gene matches. The length of the CDR3 is 12 residues. CDR3 region: CASSLGTDGYTF. CDR3 nucleotide sequence: TGTGCCAGCAGCCTGGGGACAGATGGCTACACCTTC.

The rearrangement joins TRBV4-1 to TRBJ1-3, with D uncertain. Trimming took 0 bases from V and 4 from J, leaving 7 bases between them. Germline V CDR1 and CDR2: MGHRA, YSYEKL. The CDR3 has 14 residues. CDR3 sequence (DNA): TGCGCCAGCAGCCAAGATTCTTCGGGAAACACCATATATTTT. Translated: CASSQDSSGNTIYF.